The text below deals with one TCR beta chain. What it binds is not known. This sample was taken from a study of identical twins. General study results and limits: Cord blood beta clonotypes that were abundant carried fewer insertions, and memory repertoires showed no such trend. Invariant T cells like MAIT and iNKT could partly confound the zero-insertion analyses. The study found that models underestimated out-of-frame TCR alpha sharing in monozygotic twins.

Each donor (without exception) was a healthy Caucasian. A single record per CDR3 protein comes from TCRdb applying MiXCR to the 5' RACE reads. The sample yields 1.5 million to 2 million distinct CDR3 sequences, less than 40% seen once. What was sequenced was cord blood. This TCR was recovered from a newborn girl in good health.

CDR3 in DNA: TGCGCCAGCAGCTTGGCATCGGGGGGGGCTTTCTTT. Translation: CASSLASGGAFF. This chain joins TRBV5-1 and TRBJ1-1; perhaps TRBD1 as D (5 bases). Germline V gives CDR1 SGHRS, CDR2 YFSETQ. V gave up 0 bases and J gave up 11 bases, with 11 bases separating them. This CDR3 contains 12 residues.